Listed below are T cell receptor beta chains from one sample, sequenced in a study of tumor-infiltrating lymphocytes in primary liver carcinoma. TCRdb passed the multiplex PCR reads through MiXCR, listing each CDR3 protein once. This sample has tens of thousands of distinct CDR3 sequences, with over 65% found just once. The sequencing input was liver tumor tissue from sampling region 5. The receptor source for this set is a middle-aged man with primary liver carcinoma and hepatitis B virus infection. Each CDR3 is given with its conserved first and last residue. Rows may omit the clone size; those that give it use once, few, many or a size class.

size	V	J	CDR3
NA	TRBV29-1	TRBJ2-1	CSIQTTSGNEQIF
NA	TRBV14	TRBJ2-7	CASSHPGQDSYEHYF
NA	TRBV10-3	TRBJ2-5	CAIEGGALQETQYF
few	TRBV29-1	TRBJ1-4	CSATGIRATNEKLFF
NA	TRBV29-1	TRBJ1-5	CSVGDVDNQPQHF
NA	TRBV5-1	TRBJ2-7	CVSSFAGINSYEHYF
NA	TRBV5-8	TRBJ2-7	CASSLGGLARGTSYEQYF
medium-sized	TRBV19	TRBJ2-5	CASRQAGETQYF
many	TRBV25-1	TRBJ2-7	CASSVGLVRGEQYF
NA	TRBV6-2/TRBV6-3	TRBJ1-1	CASRRGGMNVEAFF
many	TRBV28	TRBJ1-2	CASSFAGTGILYYGYTF
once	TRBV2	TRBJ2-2	CARSPTVSNSGELFF
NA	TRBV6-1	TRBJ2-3	CASSDWADMQYF
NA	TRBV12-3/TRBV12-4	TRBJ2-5	CAFSRSGTETQYF
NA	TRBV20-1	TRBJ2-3	CSASRGRGDTQYF
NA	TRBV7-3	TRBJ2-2	CASSYSTWELFF
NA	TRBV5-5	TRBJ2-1	CASSGGLVGENEQFF
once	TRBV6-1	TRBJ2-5	CASMGSHRGETQYF
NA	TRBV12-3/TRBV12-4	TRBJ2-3	CASEEGRELPDMQYF
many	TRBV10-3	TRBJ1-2	CAISVSQLADGFTF
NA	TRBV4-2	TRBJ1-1	CATSQEAVGGWSLPPVF
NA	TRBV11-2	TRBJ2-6	CARSSWVANLSGANVLNF
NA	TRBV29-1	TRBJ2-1	CSAPDGGQVGEQLF
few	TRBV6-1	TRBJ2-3	CASSRRDTQYF
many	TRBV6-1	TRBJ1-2	CASTTTAGDYGYTF
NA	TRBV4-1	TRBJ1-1	CASSLATGALNTEAFF
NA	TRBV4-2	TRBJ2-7	CASSQDPGQGTVEQYF
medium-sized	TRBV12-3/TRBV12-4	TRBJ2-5	CASIPREDLLTQYF
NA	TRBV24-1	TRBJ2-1	CATSEYYTTSSYNEQFF
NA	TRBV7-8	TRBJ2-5	CAGKQGATQETQYF
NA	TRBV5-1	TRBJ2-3	CASNILAGTDTQYF
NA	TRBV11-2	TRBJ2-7	CASSILARGYEQYF
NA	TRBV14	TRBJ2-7	CASSNRGTGAERYF
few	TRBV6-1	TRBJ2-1	CASSGGTANYNEQFF
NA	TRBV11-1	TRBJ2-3	CASSLSRESTCTQYF
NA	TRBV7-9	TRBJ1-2	CASSPEGRLSQYGYTF
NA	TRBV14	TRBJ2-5	CASSQEKLPRREIKYF
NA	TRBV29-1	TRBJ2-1	CSVDLLDASSYNEQLF
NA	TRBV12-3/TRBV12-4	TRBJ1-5	CASSTTPVQGNQSQHF
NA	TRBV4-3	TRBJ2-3	CASRQRAFTDTRYF
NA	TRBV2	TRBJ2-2	CASSGQGDTGELFF
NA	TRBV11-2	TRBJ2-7	CASSSNVNSYEQYF
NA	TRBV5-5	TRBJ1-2	CGSSAGTLNYVYTF
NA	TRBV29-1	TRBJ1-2	CSVKFGESIYGCTF
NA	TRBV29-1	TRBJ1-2	CSVEKSQGGRDYGYTF
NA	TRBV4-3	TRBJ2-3	CASSQDLPSGTGWRADTQYF
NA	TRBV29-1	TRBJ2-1	CSYIAPPSGKREQFF
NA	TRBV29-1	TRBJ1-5	CSVVGTPGQPQRF
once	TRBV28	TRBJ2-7	CASSGDRSYEQYF